The TCR beta chain described here comes from a study of blood T cell repertoires in COVID-19. The repertoire was sequenced with immunoSEQ multiplex PCR; TCRdb's copy has only in-frame clones and lacks some. Among about 86,000 clones, around 82% were seen once, and the ten largest hold 1.2%. This CDR3 spans 14 amino acids. Germline-derived CDR1 and CDR2 are MNHNY and SVGAGI (reference sequence). V shed 6 bases, J shed 3 bases, and the junction held 4 bases outside the gene matches. The sequencing sample was made of peripheral blood. The V call is TRBV6-6, the J call TRBJ2-3; 9 nucleotides line up with TRBD1. This TCR was sampled from a woman of 80 years or more with acute or convalescent COVID-19. The CDR3 sequence: CASRQGARTDTQYF. Written as DNA, the CDR3 is TGTGCCAGCAGACAGGGGGCGCGAACAGATACGCAGTATTTT.